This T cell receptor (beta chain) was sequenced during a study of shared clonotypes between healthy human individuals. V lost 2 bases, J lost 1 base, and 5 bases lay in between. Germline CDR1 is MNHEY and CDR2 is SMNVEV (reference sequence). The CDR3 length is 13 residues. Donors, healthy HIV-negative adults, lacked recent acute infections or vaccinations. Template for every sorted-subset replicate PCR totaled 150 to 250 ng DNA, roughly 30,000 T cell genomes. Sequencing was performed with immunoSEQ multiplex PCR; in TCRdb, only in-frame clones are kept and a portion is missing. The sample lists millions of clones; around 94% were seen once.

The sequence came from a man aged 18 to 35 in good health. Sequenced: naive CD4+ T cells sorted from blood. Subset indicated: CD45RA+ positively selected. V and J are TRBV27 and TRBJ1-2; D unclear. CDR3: CASSLRLNYGYTF. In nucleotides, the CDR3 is TGTGCCAGCAGTTTAAGACTTAACTATGGCTACACCTTC.